What follows describes a single T cell receptor (beta chain). This sample stems from a study of OX40 agonist ivuxolimab in advanced cancers. Study-level information: Patients in dose escalation had liver, melanoma, kidney or head and neck cancers.

Sequencing was performed with immunoSEQ multiplex PCR; in TCRdb, only in-frame clones are kept and a portion is missing. In the table there are tens of thousands of clones, 85% to 90% of which are singletons. V lost 4 bases and J lost 4; bases outside the gene matches: 2. Germline V gene data show CDR1 as LNHDA and CDR2 as SQIVND (reference sequence). The CDR3 is 15 amino acids. This TCR came from an adult with an advanced solid tumor such as melanoma, head and neck, liver or kidney cancer. V is TRBV19 and J is TRBJ2-7, with 15 bases matching TRBD2. The specimen comprised CD4+ or CD8+ T cells sorted from blood, sampled in a trial of the OX40 agonist ivuxolimab. CDR3 protein: CASSTGLAGGYEQYF. In DNA form, the CDR3 reads TGTGCCAGTAGTACGGGACTAGCGGGGGGATACGAGCAGTACTTC.